Listed below are T cell receptor beta chains from one sample, sequenced in a study of T cell responses to AZD1222 COVID-19 vaccine. The protocol was immunoSEQ multiplex PCR, while the TCRdb copy is restricted to in-frame clones and leaves out a portion. This table has over 100,000 clones, around nine tenths appearing once. Sequenced here: peripheral blood, sampled on day 0 of AZD1222 vaccination. Receptors were obtained from an adult in good health. Both conserved end residues are part of each CDR3. The D gene is left open where the match is weak.

TRBJ1-1	NA	TRBV3-1/TRBV3-2	CASSSHRDAYTEAFF	TGTGCCAGCAGCTCCCACCGGGACGCTTACACTGAAGCTTTCTTT
TRBJ1-1	NA	TRBV7-9	CASSRGGSPSEAFF	TGTGCCAGCAGCCGAGGGGGGTCTCCCTCTGAAGCTTTCTTT
TRBJ2-3	NA	TRBV6-2/TRBV6-3	CASSYVGASTDTQYF	TGTGCCAGCAGTTACGTAGGGGCCAGCACAGATACGCAGTATTTT
TRBJ1-6	NA	TRBV27	CASSLGFGSPLHF	TGTGCCAGCAGTTTAGGGTTCGGTTCACCCCTCCACTTT
TRBJ1-1	NA	TRBV20-1	CSASRPGWGSTEAFF	TGCAGTGCTAGTCGGCCAGGGTGGGGTAGTACTGAAGCTTTCTTT
TRBJ1-2	NA	TRBV9	CASSGGPGGGSGYTF	TGTGCCAGCAGCGGAGGCCCTGGGGGGGGAAGCGGCTACACCTTC
TRBJ2-7	NA	TRBV30	CAWSVRRRGEQYF	TGTGCCTGGAGTGTTAGGCGCAGGGGCGAGCAGTACTTC
TRBJ1-2	NA	TRBV6-5	CASSMDRQALGYTF	TGTGCCAGCAGTATGGACCGCCAGGCCCTTGGCTACACCTTC
TRBJ2-5	NA	TRBV30	CAWRPQETQYF	TGTGCCTGGCGTCCCCAAGAGACCCAGTACTTC
TRBJ2-2	NA	TRBV9	CASSVVQDPGELFF	TGTGCCAGCAGCGTAGTTCAGGATCCCGGGGAGCTGTTTTTT
TRBJ1-2	TRBD1	TRBV7-2	CASTGDRYGYTF	TGTGCCAGCACGGGGGACAGATATGGCTACACCTTC
TRBJ1-5	NA	TRBV6-1	CASSESGALAPQHF	TGTGCCAGCAGTGAATCTGGGGCCCTGGCGCCCCAGCATTTT
TRBJ1-2	TRBD1	TRBV7-7	CASSLGRGRPLDYGYTF	TGTGCCAGCAGCTTAGGCAGGGGGCGGCCCTTGGACTATGGCTACACCTTC
TRBJ2-4	NA	TRBV6-5	CASSYRPGIQYF	TGTGCCAGCAGTTACAGGCCCGGCATTCAGTACTTC
TRBJ1-3	NA	TRBV6-1	CASSGVLPVSGNTIYF	TGTGCCAGCAGTGGGGTCTTACCGGTTTCTGGAAACACCATATATTTT
TRBJ2-3	TRBD2	TRBV11-2	CASSSASGHASTDTQYF	TGTGCCAGCAGCTCCGCTAGCGGGCATGCTAGCACAGATACGCAGTATTTT